The clone carrying this TCR beta chain has only a few counts. Its antigen is unidentified. With 5 bases clipped from V and 6 bases from J, the junction kept 5 bases outside the gene matches. Looked up from germline, CDR1 is SGHAT and CDR2 is FQDESV (reference sequence). The CDR3 is 15 amino acids. The data are from a study of identical twins. TCRdb reprocessed the 5' RACE reads via MiXCR and lists one record per CDR3 protein. This sample carries around 300,000 distinct CDR3 sequences, more than 6.5% of them seen once, and the ten largest clones take 2% to 2.5%. All donors were healthy, and all were Caucasian. Whole-study findings and limits: Within beta out-of-frame sequences, the excess sharing observed between twins was weaker. Cord blood beta clonotypes present at high abundance carried fewer insertions; no such pattern appeared in memory repertoires.

These data were likewise used in another study, on yellow fever vaccine responses in identical twins.

J is TRBJ2-2 and V is TRBV11-1, with 11 nucleotides matching TRBD2. Specimen: memory (CD45RO+) T cells sorted from blood. This sequence originates from a woman aged 18-29 years in good health. CDR3 amino acids: CASSTSGRWAGELFF. The CDR3 DNA is TGTGCCAGCAGCACTAGCGGGAGATGGGCCGGGGAGCTGTTTTTT.